This passage covers 26 T cell receptor beta chains from one sample sequenced in a study of shared clonotypes between healthy human individuals. Clones were sequenced by immunoSEQ multiplex PCR, and TCRdb holds only the in-frame ones, with some missing. The sample shows some 2,500,000 clones, 93% of them seen only once. Sequenced input: naive CD4+ T cells from PBMCs. Indicated subset: CD45RA+ positively selected. The source of these receptors is a man aged 18 to 29 in good health. Some clones in this sample may be carry-over from other donors' samples.

To note about this clone: Other DNA variants within this sample encode the same CDR3. This rearrangement joins TRBV5-1 to TRBJ2-1, with 11 bases matching TRBD2. From germline, CDR1 is SGHRS and CDR2 YFSETQ. The trim removed 0 bases at V and 3 bases at J, leaving 2 bases unmatched. The CDR3 extends over 16 amino acids. The chain's CDR3 is CASSLGTSGGYNEQFF. DNA of the CDR3: TGCGCCAGCAGCTTGGGCACTAGCGGGGGCTACAATGAGCAGTTCTTC.

This clone was detected only once. The rearrangement uses TRBV7-8 and TRBJ1-4; 7 positions match TRBD1. This CDR3 spans 14 amino acids. Trimming took 4 bases from V and 2 from J; bases not matched to a gene: 1. Germline V gene lookup returns CDR1 SGHVS and CDR2 FQNEAQ. The CDR3 DNA sequence: TGTGCCAGCAGCTGGACAGGCACTAATGAAAAACTGTTTTTT. It yields the protein CASSWTGTNEKLFF.

The chain carries TRBV19 and TRBJ2-3; 13 bases fit TRBD2. The junction had 9 bases not matched to a gene; V was cut back by 4 bases and J by 2 bases. Germline-derived CDR1 and CDR2 are LNHDA and SQIVND (reference sequence). The CDR3 has 18 amino acids. The CDR3 DNA sequence: TGTGCCAGTAGTACCAGGACTAGCGGGAGCCCACTCACAGATACGCAGTATTTT. This codes for CASSTRTSGSPLTDTQYF.

As for this clone: This sample also contains other DNA sequences that code for the same CDR3. This chain links TRBV4-1 with TRBJ2-7; 10 bases are shared with TRBD2. J gave up 0 bases and V 4 bases, and 3 bases lay outside the gene matches. The germline V gene encodes CDR1 MGHRA and CDR2 YSYEKL. This CDR3 has 15 residues. The CDR3 loop is CASSRGLADSYEQYF. The CDR3 DNA follows: TGCGCCAGCAGCCGCGGACTAGCGGACTCCTACGAGCAGTACTTC.

V usage is TRBV19 and J usage is TRBJ2-7; TRBD2 matches at 11 bases. With 6 bases clipped from V and 7 bases from J, the junction kept 8 bases outside the gene matches. There are 14 residues in the CDR3. CDR1 LNHDA and CDR2 SQIVND come from the germline V gene (reference sequence). The DNA of the CDR3 is TGTGCCAGTAGGCTAGCGGGGGGAGTTGGGGAGCAGTACTTC. Its protein is CASRLAGGVGEQYF.

This clone appeared once. The CDR3: CASSPMGTPGGEQYF. The CDR3 DNA reads TGTGCCAGCTCACCAATGGGGACACCCGGGGGGGAGCAGTACTTC. This chain joins TRBV18 and TRBJ2-7; TRBD2 is a possible D gene (7 bases). Germline assignment: CDR1 KGHSH and CDR2 LQKENI. The CDR3 is made up of 15 amino acids. With 2 bases removed from V and 7 bases from J, the gap between germline ends came to 18 bases.

The chain joins TRBV29-1 to TRBJ2-5; tentative D call: TRBD2 (5 bases). CDR1 and CDR2 (germline): SQVTM, ANQGSEA. This CDR3 is 12 amino acids long. Trimming shortened V by 6 bases and J by 5 bases, and 13 bases separated the two germline ends. The CDR3 is CSVVGKSETQYF. CDR3 DNA: TGCAGCGTAGTCGGGAAGTCGGAGACCCAGTACTTC.

This clone showed up just once. The sample contains more than one DNA sequence encoding this CDR3. The V call is TRBV7-2, the J call TRBJ2-1, with TRBD2 matching 13 bases. The J segment lost 9 bases and the V segment lost 1 base, leaving 3 bases of the junction unmatched. Per the germline V gene, CDR1 is SGHTA and CDR2 is FQGNSA. CDR3 length equals 15 residues. In DNA form, the CDR3 reads TGTGCCAGCAGCTTAGGGACTAGCGGGAGTGGTGAGCAGTTCTTC. Translated, it gives CASSLGTSGSGEQFF.

The rearrangement links TRBV5-1 to TRBJ2-6; D gene unclear. V was pared by 0 bases and J by 1 base, with 8 bases between. Germline assignment: CDR1 SGHRS and CDR2 YFSETQ. This CDR3 contains 16 residues. As DNA, the CDR3 is TGCGCCAGCAGCTTGGCCGCAGAGTCTGGGGCCAACGTCCTGACTTTC. Its translation: CASSLAAESGANVLTF.

Concerning this clone: Other DNA sequences in the sample encode the same CDR3. The V call is TRBV5-1, the J call TRBJ1-2, with TRBD1 matching over 9 bases. With 4 bases clipped from V and 5 bases from J, the junction kept 6 bases outside the gene matches. CDR1 and CDR2 from the germline V gene are SGHRS and YFSETQ. This CDR3 spans 14 amino acids. The CDR3 DNA sequence: TGCGCCAGCAGCCCCGGGACAGGGAGGTATGGCTACACCTTC. This gives the protein CASSPGTGRYGYTF.

This rearrangement joins TRBV18 to TRBJ2-1; perhaps TRBD1 as D (6 bases). Germline CDR1 is KGHSH and CDR2 is LQKENI. The CDR3 covers 15 residues. V was cut by 8 bases and J by 3 bases, with 17 bases left in between. The CDR3 loop is CASGGTGSGYNEQFF. For the CDR3, the DNA is TGTGCCAGCGGAGGAACAGGGTCTGGCTACAATGAGCAGTTCTTC. The complete variable domain, with remaining parts taken from reference TRBV18 and TRBJ2-1, reads NAGVMQNPRHLVRRRGQEARLRCSPMKGHSHVYWYRQLPEEGLKFMVYLQKENIIDESGMPKERFSAEFPKEGPSILRIQQVVRGDSAAYFCASGGTGSGYNEQFFGPGTRLTVL.

The chain uses TRBV4-3 and TRBJ2-7; D remains unclear. From germline, CDR1 is LGHNA and CDR2 YSLEER. The V end was cut by 3 bases, the J end by 3 bases, with 12 bases between. This CDR3 contains 14 residues. This chain's CDR3 is CASSQAGRSYEQYF. CDR3 coding DNA: TGCGCCAGCAGCCAGGCCGGGCGGAGCTACGAGCAGTACTTC.

This clone was seen once. The chain uses TRBV6-5 and TRBJ1-5; TRBD1 might be the D (6 bases). Germline loops: CDR1 MNHEY, CDR2 SVGAGI. Trimming took off 6 bases at V and 3 bases at J, with 15 bases between the two ends. The CDR3 runs to 15 residues. CDR3 in amino acids: CASSQMGGPNQPQHF. CDR3 DNA sequence: TGTGCCAGCAGCCAAATGGGGGGGCCCAATCAGCCCCAGCATTTT.

The rearrangement joins TRBV9 to TRBJ2-5, with 10 bases lining up with TRBD2. V was pared by 0 bases and J by 3 bases, with 5 bases of the junction left unmatched. This CDR3 comprises 16 residues. Looked up from germline, CDR1 is SGDLS and CDR2 is YYNGEE. As DNA, the CDR3 is TGTGCCAGCAGCGTAGGGGTAGCGGGAGGTGAAGAGACCCAGTACTTC. This sequence encodes CASSVGVAGGEETQYF.

The chain uses TRBV4-2 and TRBJ1-4; 7 bases match TRBD1. With V trimmed by 5 bases and J by 5 bases, 5 bases remained unmatched. This CDR3 comprises 14 residues. The germline V gene has CDR1 LGHNA and CDR2 YNFKEQ. The CDR3 DNA is TGTGCCAGCAGCTCTCGACAGGGAAATGAAAAACTGTTTTTT. It is translated as CASSSRQGNEKLFF.

The J gene is TRBJ2-1, the V gene TRBV11-3, with D tentatively TRBD1 or TRBD2 (5 bases each). Germline V gene sequence: CDR1 SGHNT, CDR2 YENEEA. Trimming pared 0 bases from V and 11 bases from J, leaving 11 bases between. The CDR3 contains 13 residues. The CDR3 loop is CASSLDSGQQQFF. The CDR3 nucleotides are TGTGCCAGCAGCTTAGATTCGGGGCAGCAGCAGTTCTTC.

CDR3 protein: CASSLVYNNEQFF. Written as DNA, the CDR3 is TGTGCCAGCAGCTTAGTTTATAACAATGAGCAGTTCTTC. The gene calls are TRBV7-3 and TRBJ2-1; D is uncertain. The V end was cut by 2 bases, the J end by 5 bases, with 7 bases between. This CDR3 region has 13 residues. Looked up from germline, CDR1 is SGHTA and CDR2 is FQGTGA.

J is TRBJ2-7 and V is TRBV9; TRBD2 agrees at 7 bases. With 7 bases clipped from V and 4 bases from J, the junction kept 8 bases outside the gene matches. This CDR3 region has 13 residues. Germline V gene lookup returns CDR1 SGDLS and CDR2 YYNGEE. DNA of the CDR3: TGTGCCAGCGGTTCCCCGGGAGGTTACGAGCAGTACTTC. The encoded protein is CASGSPGGYEQYF.

V usage is TRBV14 and J usage is TRBJ1-5; D is undetermined. The CDR3 has 18 amino acids. Trimming cost V 3 bases and J 0 bases, with 18 bases left between them. CDR1 is SGHDN and CDR2 is FVKESK in the germline V gene. The CDR3 here is CASSQYPSLLDSNQPQHF. The CDR3 DNA is TGTGCCAGCAGCCAGTACCCCTCCCTCTTAGATAGCAATCAGCCCCAGCATTTT. The whole variable domain, filled in from reference TRBV14 and TRBJ1-5, reads EAGVTQFPSHSVIEKGQTVTLRCDPISGHDNLYWYRRVMGKEIKFLLHFVKESKQDESGMPNNRFLAERTGGTYSTLKVQPAELEDSGVYFCASSQYPSLLDSNQPQHFGDGTRLSIL.

V and J are TRBV28 and TRBJ1-2; D is unresolved. The germline V gene encodes CDR1 MDHEN and CDR2 SYDVKM. The ends were cut back, 3 bases at V and 7 bases at J, with 15 bases in the middle. The CDR3 length is 14 residues. CDR3 in amino acids: CASSLLQSVSGYTF. CDR3 nucleotide sequence: TGTGCCAGCAGTTTGTTGCAGAGCGTCTCTGGCTACACCTTC.

Comments on this clone: Other DNA sequences of this sample code for an identical CDR3. The chain employs TRBV27 and TRBJ1-2, with TRBD1 identical over 7 bases. This CDR3 has 15 residues. The ends lost 5 bases at V and 4 bases at J; junction bases unmatched: 10. Looked up from germline, CDR1 is MNHEY and CDR2 is SMNVEV (reference sequence). Written as DNA, the CDR3 is TGTGCCAGCAGTCTGTACAGGGGAGGGGGCTATGGCTACACCTTC. Its translation: CASSLYRGGGYGYTF.

Concerning this clone itself: In the same sample, other DNA sequences code for this CDR3. The V and J genes are TRBV28 and TRBJ2-2; 14 bases fit TRBD2. This CDR3 spans 16 amino acids. Germline loops: CDR1 MDHEN, CDR2 SYDVKM. V was clipped by 3 bases and J by 5 bases; unmatched bases: 2. CDR3 sequence reads: CASSLGLAGVTGELFF. CDR3 in DNA: TGTGCCAGCAGTTTGGGACTAGCGGGAGTAACCGGGGAGCTGTTTTTT.

The chain links TRBV5-4 to TRBJ2-7, with D perhaps being TRBD1 or TRBD2 (6 bases each). With 4 bases removed from V and 6 bases from J, the gap between germline ends came to 23 bases. This CDR3 spans 16 amino acids. Looked up from germline, CDR1 is SGHNT and CDR2 is YYREEE (reference sequence). CDR3 in DNA: TGTGCCAGCAGCCCGCGTGGGCCGCTACAGGGAGGCGAGCAGTACTTC. Protein sequence: CASSPRGPLQGGEQYF.

The genes are TRBV11-3 and TRBJ2-3; no clear D. This CDR3 comprises 12 residues. Germline V CDR1 and CDR2: SGHNT, YENEEA. Trimming stripped 5 bases from V and 4 bases from J, with 7 bases between. The CDR3 DNA reads as TGTGCCAGCAGCACCACCGCAGATACGCAGTATTTT. Its protein is CASSTTADTQYF.

This chain joins TRBV19 and TRBJ2-5, with 14 nucleotides matching TRBD2. The CDR3 spans 17 residues. From germline, CDR1 is LNHDA and CDR2 SQIVND (reference sequence). J gave up 3 bases and V 6 bases, and 9 bases lay outside the gene matches. CDR3: CASSPRSTSGREETQYF. The CDR3 DNA is TGTGCCAGTAGCCCAAGGTCGACTAGCGGGAGGGAAGAGACCCAGTACTTC. The full variable domain, rest sourced from reference TRBV19 and TRBJ2-5, is DGGITQSPKYLFRKEGQNVTLSCEQNLNHDAMYWYRQDPGQGLRLIYYSQIVNDFQKGDIAEGYSVSREKKESFPLTVTSAQKNPTAFYLCASSPRSTSGREETQYFGPGTRLLVL.

This chain uses TRBV7-2 with TRBJ2-7; the D gene is possibly TRBD2 (7 bases). CDR1 is SGHTA and CDR2 is FQGNSA in the germline V gene. CDR3 size: 15 residues. The V and J ends lost 5 bases and 3 bases respectively, with 17 bases between them. This CDR3 is CASSRGAGVGYEQYF. CDR3 sequence (DNA): TGTGCCAGCAGCCGGGGGGCGGGGGTTGGCTACGAGCAGTACTTC.